What follows are 3 T cell receptor delta chains derived from one specimen sequenced in a study of Vδ1+ human thymocytes. Study-wide points: In the thymus, TRG and TRD repertoires looked highly polyclonal with Gaussian CDR3 lengths.

No cognate antigen is known for these TCRs. The template was reverse-transcribed extracted RNA. The CDR3 regions were amplified by multiplex PCR from V-gene primers to a constant-region primer. TCRdb re-processed the multiplex PCR reads using CATT. The sample yields about 55,000 delta-chain clones, approximately 15% seen once. What was sequenced was Vdelta1+ gamma-delta thymocytes from the thymus. Subset defined: FACS-sorted CD3+ TCRalphabeta- TCRVdelta1+ TCRVdelta2- thymocytes. The receptor source for this set is a boy under three years old who had congenital heart surgery.

This clone was seen a few times. This chain uses TRDV1 with TRDJ1; 10 bases line up with TRDD3. The CDR3 totals 20 residues. V shed 3 bases, J shed 0 bases, and the junction held 16 bases outside the gene matches. Looked up from germline, CDR1 is TSWWSYY and CDR2 is QGS. CDR3 DNA: TGTGCTCTTGGGGACCCCGTCTTCCCACCGGGGGATACGTACACCGATAAACTCATCTTT. Protein sequence: CALGDPVFPPGDTYTDKLIF.

The chain uses TRDV1 and TRDJ1, with a possible D match to TRDD3 (5 bases). CDR1 is TSWWSYY, CDR2 QGS, per germline. V was cut by 0 bases and J by 0 bases, with 20 bases left in between. This CDR3 contains 19 residues. The CDR3 region is CALGELASGRYPYTDKLIF. The CDR3 DNA reads TGTGCTCTTGGGGAACTAGCCTCCGGGAGATACCCGTACACCGATAAACTCATCTTT.

This clone was seen only a few times. The chain links TRDV1 to TRDJ1, with TRDD3 matching 7 bases. The CDR3 is 17 amino acids. Per germline, CDR1 TSWWSYY and CDR2 QGS. Unmatched junction bases numbered 8, after V lost 1 base and J lost 0 bases. The CDR3 region has the DNA TGTGCTCTTGGGGAACCCGACTGGGGAATCCACACCGATAAACTCATCTTT. This translates into CALGEPDWGIHTDKLIF.